The next 10 T cell receptor beta chains were all read from a single sample in a study of T cell responses to AZD1222 COVID-19 vaccine. Profiled with immunoSEQ multiplex PCR; TCRdb holds only in-frame clones, not every one. The sample lists some 140,000 clones, approximately 92% occurring once. Sequencing was performed on peripheral blood, taken on day 0 of AZD1222 vaccination. These TCRs come from an adult in good health.

The rearrangement links TRBV7-2 to TRBJ2-6; no reliable D call. The V gene lost 1 base and the J gene lost 0 bases, with 7 bases spanning the gap. CDR3 length equals 16 residues. Germline V lookup: CDR1 SGHTA, CDR2 FQGNSA. The CDR3 DNA follows: TGTGCCAGCAGCTTAGTAGCCAACTCTGGGGCCAACGTCCTGACTTTC. Encoded protein: CASSLVANSGANVLTF.

The rearrangement links TRBV19 to TRBJ1-5; TRBD1 might be the D (5 bases). Trimming took off 2 bases at V and 2 bases at J, with 13 bases between the two ends. Germline CDR1 LNHDA, CDR2 SQIVND (reference sequence). The CDR3 totals 16 residues. CDR3 protein: CASSIMGGTGNQPQHF. CDR3 nucleotides: TGTGCCAGTAGTATAATGGGGGGGACGGGCAATCAGCCCCAGCATTTT.

The rearrangement joins TRBV5-1 to TRBJ2-2, with 7 bases aligning to TRBD2. This CDR3 contains 14 residues. The ends lost 0 bases at V and 7 bases at J; junction bases unmatched: 3. From germline, CDR1 is SGHRS and CDR2 YFSETQ. The chain's CDR3 is CASSLGLAVGELFF. The CDR3 DNA reads TGCGCCAGCAGCTTGGGCCTAGCGGTCGGGGAGCTGTTTTTT.

This sequence joins TRBV4-2 and TRBJ1-1; unclear D gene. Trimming pared 1 base from V and 7 bases from J, leaving 10 bases between. Per the germline V gene, CDR1 is LGHNA and CDR2 is YNFKEQ. This CDR3 spans 13 amino acids. The CDR3 nucleotides read TGTGCCAGCAGCCAAGGTGCAGGTCTTGAAGCTTTCTTT. This encodes CASSQGAGLEAFF.

The genes are TRBV20-1 and TRBJ2-7, with a tentative D call TRBD1 (6 bases). V shed 6 bases and J shed 4 bases, with 10 bases lying between them. Germline values: CDR1 DFQATT, CDR2 SNEGSKA (reference sequence). The CDR3 extends over 11 amino acids. In DNA, the CDR3 is TGCAGTGCGAAACAGGGTTACGAGCAGTACTTC. Residues: CSAKQGYEQYF.

V gene TRBV10-3 combines with J gene TRBJ2-6; the D is unclear. V lost 0 bases to trimming and J lost 1 base, with 10 bases between them. This CDR3 spans 17 amino acids. In germline, CDR1 is ENHRY, CDR2 SYGVKD. CDR3 residues: CAISESMSSSGANVLTF. DNA for the CDR3: TGTGCCATCAGTGAGTCTATGAGCTCTTCTGGGGCCAACGTCCTGACTTTC.

This chain uses TRBV4-1 with TRBJ1-5; 7 bases map to TRBD1. In germline, CDR1 is MGHRA, CDR2 YSYEKL. CDR3 length: 15 amino acids. V was pared by 3 bases and J by 5 bases, with 7 bases of the junction left unmatched. The CDR3, as DNA: TGCGCCAGCAGCCAGCGGGAGGGGGCGTATCAGCCCCAGCATTTT. Protein: CASSQREGAYQPQHF.

The rearrangement joins TRBV5-1 to TRBJ2-3; TRBD2 matches at 12 bases. The CDR3 extends over 16 amino acids. Germline CDR1 and CDR2: SGHRS and YFSETQ. J was trimmed by 3 bases and V by 5 bases; bases with no gene match: 7. The CDR3 coding sequence is TGCGCCAGCAGTACTAGCGGGAGGACTCGGACAGATACGCAGTATTTT. Translated: CASSTSGRTRTDTQYF.

The chain carries TRBV13 and TRBJ2-1; no firm D call. The ends were cut back, 3 bases at V and 11 bases at J, with 8 bases in the middle. CDR1 PRHDT and CDR2 FYEKMQ come from the germline V gene (reference sequence). The CDR3 covers 11 residues. The CDR3 bases are TGTGCCAGCAGCTTGGAAGTGAAGCAGTTCTTC. It translates to CASSLEVKQFF.

V is TRBV19 and J is TRBJ2-1; 11 bases line up with TRBD1. Germline-derived CDR1 and CDR2 are LNHDA and SQIVND (reference sequence). J lost 3 bases, V lost 6 bases, and 10 bases had no gene match. This CDR3 is built from 17 residues. This CDR3 is CASSRRTGGRNYNEQFF. The CDR3 DNA sequence: TGTGCCAGTAGCCGAAGGACAGGGGGCCGAAACTACAATGAGCAGTTCTTC.